Shown below are 21 T cell receptor beta chains from a single sample sequenced in a study of CD8 T cells in Susac syndrome. RNA, at roughly 0.5 to 1 ug, was reverse transcribed with random hexamers. TCRdb re-called the immunoSEQ multiplex PCR reads through MiXCR, storing one row per CDR3 protein. This table has around 160,000 distinct CDR3 sequences, 90% to 95% appearing once. Sequencing input: CD4+ T cells from PBMCs. Receptors were obtained from a human donor in good health.

The chain recombines TRBV12-3 or TRBV12-4 with TRBJ2-6; weak D call: TRBD2 (6 bases). Trimming shortened V by 3 bases and J by 1 base, and 16 bases separated the two germline ends. This CDR3 is 18 amino acids long. The CDR3 region has the DNA TGTGCCAGCAGTTTTTCTTCTGCGGGGCATTCTGGGGCCAACGTCCTGACTTTC. Encoded protein: CASSFSSAGHSGANVLTF.

The rearrangement joins TRBV7-9 to TRBJ2-7, with 9 bases identical to TRBD1. V trimming: 5 bases; J trimming: 2 bases; junction bases outside the gene matches: 7. Germline-derived CDR1 and CDR2 are SEHNR and FQNEAQ (reference sequence). The CDR3 sequence is 15 residues long. The CDR3 here is CASSRPTGGTYEQYF. The CDR3 DNA reads as TGTGCCAGCAGCCGCCCGACAGGGGGAACCTACGAGCAGTACTTC.

This clonotype has a single count. The chain carries TRBV2 and TRBJ2-6; no reliable D call. This CDR3 comprises 14 residues. Looked up from germline, CDR1 is SNHLY and CDR2 is FYNNEI. The germline V and J ends were trimmed by 11 bases and 2 bases, with 13 bases remaining between them. Here the CDR3 reads CARGGRPGANVLTF. The CDR3, as DNA: TGTGCCCGCGGCGGCAGGCCTGGGGCCAACGTCCTGACTTTC.

The chain is built from TRBV30 and TRBJ1-1; maybe TRBD1 (6 bases). The V gene's germline CDR1 is GTSNPN and CDR2 SVGIG (reference sequence). V was cut by 7 bases and J by 4 bases, with 19 bases left in between. The CDR3 sequence is 14 residues long. CDR3: CASLKTGAPTEAFF. The CDR3 DNA follows: TGTGCCTCCTTAAAGACGGGGGCGCCCACTGAAGCTTTCTTT. The whole variable domain, remainder taken from reference TRBV30 and TRBJ1-1, is SQTIHQWPATLVQPVGSPLSLECTVEGTSNPNLYWYRQAAGRGLQLLFYSVGIGQISSEVPQNLSASRPQDRQFILSSKKLLLSDSGFYLCASLKTGAPTEAFFGQGTRLTVV.

The V call is TRBV24-1, the J call TRBJ2-2, with D perhaps TRBD2 (5 bases). From germline, CDR1 is KGHDR and CDR2 SFDVKD. This CDR3 region has 17 residues. V was trimmed by 3 bases and J by 2 bases, leaving 15 bases between them. As DNA, the CDR3 is TGTGCCACCAGTGATCCGGCCGGGATCCTCAACACCGGGGAGCTGTTTTTT. Amino acid sequence: CATSDPAGILNTGELFF.

The chain is built from TRBV4-3 and TRBJ2-1, with D maybe TRBD2 (5 bases). This CDR3 region has 16 residues. The germline V gene has CDR1 LGHNA and CDR2 YSLEER. The V end was cut by 0 bases, the J end by 5 bases, with 14 bases between. The CDR3 protein is CASSQERSGINNEQFF. In DNA form, the CDR3 reads TGCGCCAGCAGCCAAGAGCGCTCGGGGATTAACAATGAGCAGTTCTTC.

This clonotype came up once. V is TRBV29-1 and J is TRBJ1-1, with 12 bases fitting TRBD1. In germline, CDR1 is SQVTM, CDR2 ANQGSEA. J lost 6 bases, V lost 6 bases, and 2 bases had no gene match. The CDR3 is made up of 12 amino acids. The CDR3 spells CSVGQGAAEAFF. The CDR3 DNA sequence: TGCAGCGTGGGACAGGGGGCCGCTGAAGCTTTCTTT.

V usage is TRBV28 and J usage is TRBJ2-7; D is tentatively TRBD1 or TRBD2 (5 bases each). CDR1 and CDR2 (germline): MDHEN, SYDVKM. The CDR3 length is 14 residues. V was trimmed by 3 bases and J by 1 base, leaving 10 bases between them. The CDR3 spells CASSLGTFSYEQYF. The CDR3 DNA follows: TGTGCCAGCAGTTTGGGGACCTTTTCCTACGAGCAGTACTTC.

V is TRBV7-2 and J is TRBJ2-7; D assignment may be TRBD1 or TRBD2 (5 bases each). Trimming removed 4 bases at V and 0 bases at J, with 13 bases between. Germline V CDR1 and CDR2: SGHTA, FQGNSA. The CDR3 consists of 15 residues. The CDR3 loop is CASSSVPGSSYEQYF. The DNA for the CDR3 is TGTGCCAGCAGCTCCGTCCCAGGGAGCTCCTACGAGCAGTACTTC.

The genes are TRBV5-6 and TRBJ2-7; D is uncertain. The CDR3 totals 14 residues. Germline assignment: CDR1 SGHDT and CDR2 YYEEEE. Trimming shortened V by 0 bases and J by 5 bases, and 12 bases separated the two germline ends. The CDR3 DNA follows: TGTGCCAGCAGCTTGGTGGCTACAGAGGACGAGCAGTACTTC. Translation gives CASSLVATEDEQYF.

The V gene is TRBV9, the J gene TRBJ2-3; 11 bases are a match to TRBD2. The CDR3 spans 16 residues. V was clipped by 1 base and J by 5 bases; unmatched bases: 6. Germline values: CDR1 SGDLS, CDR2 YYNGEE. The CDR3 loop reads CASSVSSGGAGDTQYF. CDR3 bases: TGTGCCAGCAGCGTAAGTAGCGGGGGGGCCGGAGATACGCAGTATTTT.

This CDR3 reads CASSTGNGANEQYF. CDR3 sequence (DNA): TGTGCCAGCAGTACAGGGAATGGGGCCAACGAGCAGTACTTC. The J gene is TRBJ2-7, the V gene TRBV12-3 or TRBV12-4; D is perhaps TRBD1 (6 bases). V lost 5 bases to trimming and J lost 5 bases, with 16 bases between them. The CDR3 length is 14 residues.

This clonotype was observed once. The CDR3 DNA reads TGCAGTGCTAGGAGACAGGGAGTCGGCTACGAGCAGTACTTC. This gives the protein CSARRQGVGYEQYF. The V and J genes are TRBV20-1 and TRBJ2-7, with 7 bases fitting TRBD1. V lost 3 bases to trimming and J lost 3 bases; unmatched junction nucleotides: 8. The CDR3 has 14 residues. CDR1 is DFQATT, CDR2 SNEGSKA, per germline (reference sequence).

CDR3 nucleotide sequence: TGTGCCAGTAGTGGGACTAGGGGCACAGATACGCAGTATTTT. Translated, it gives CASSGTRGTDTQYF. This chain links TRBV19 with TRBJ2-3; TRBD2 matches 8 bases. CDR1 LNHDA and CDR2 SQIVND come from the germline V gene (reference sequence). With 5 bases clipped from V and 1 base from J, the junction kept 2 bases outside the gene matches. This CDR3 has 14 amino acids.

The chain is built from TRBV15 and TRBJ2-7; the D is unclear. Trimming took 1 base from V and 0 from J, leaving 7 bases between them. Germline V gene lookup returns CDR1 LNHNV and CDR2 YYDKDF (reference sequence). CDR3 length: 14 amino acids. As DNA, the CDR3 is TGTGCCACCAGCAGAGGAGTGGGCTCCTACGAGCAGTACTTC. Amino acids: CATSRGVGSYEQYF.

J is TRBJ2-1 and V is TRBV29-1; D is tentatively TRBD1 or TRBD2 (6 bases each). The CDR3 extends over 19 amino acids. Germline-derived CDR1 and CDR2 are SQVTM and ANQGSEA. V was clipped by 0 bases and J by 0 bases, with 21 bases between them. The CDR3 here is CSVEDQRQEGWGSYNEQFF. The CDR3 DNA is TGCAGCGTTGAAGATCAGAGACAGGAGGGGTGGGGCTCCTACAATGAGCAGTTCTTC.

The chain links TRBV19 to TRBJ2-1; possibly TRBD1 or TRBD2 for D (6 bases each). Germline-derived CDR1 and CDR2 are LNHDA and SQIVND (reference sequence). The CDR3 runs to 15 residues. V lost 10 bases to trimming and J lost 4 bases, with 20 bases between them. For the CDR3, the DNA is TGTGCCACAACGTCCCCCCGGGGGCCATACAATGAGCAGTTCTTC. The encoded protein is CATTSPRGPYNEQFF.

The V and J genes are TRBV20-1 and TRBJ2-1; 11 bases agree with TRBD2. This CDR3 comprises 15 residues. The V gene end was trimmed by 0 bases and the J gene end by 11 bases; junction bases not matched to a gene: 9. Germline assignment: CDR1 DFQATT and CDR2 SNEGSKA (reference sequence). In DNA form, the CDR3 reads TGCAGTGCTAGAGATGGTAGCGGGGGGGCTCTCCAGCAGTTCTTC. It yields the protein CSARDGSGGALQQFF.

The V and J genes are TRBV14 and TRBJ2-1, with unresolved D. Per germline, CDR1 SGHDN and CDR2 FVKESK. Trimming took 1 base from V and 0 from J, leaving 4 bases between them. This CDR3 is built from 14 residues. CDR3 protein: CASSQVASYNEQFF. Written as DNA, the CDR3 is TGTGCCAGCAGCCAAGTCGCCTCCTACAATGAGCAGTTCTTC.

The V and J genes are TRBV20-1 and TRBJ2-2; possibly TRBD2 for D (6 bases). V was cut by 3 bases and J by 1 base, with 9 bases left in between. Germline V gene data show CDR1 as DFQATT and CDR2 as SNEGSKA (reference sequence). CDR3 length: 14 residues. The CDR3 DNA is TGCAGTGCTAGTGGAGCGGGGAACACCGGGGAGCTGTTTTTT. It encodes CSASGAGNTGELFF.

The J gene is TRBJ2-6, the V gene TRBV7-9; D gene unclear. Trimming left V 2 bases short and J 4 bases short, with 9 bases between. Per germline, CDR1 SEHNR and CDR2 FQNEAQ (reference sequence). The CDR3 totals 15 residues. The CDR3 nucleotides are TGTGCCAGCAGCTTAATAGTACAGGGGGCCAACGTCCTGACTTTC. Residues: CASSLIVQGANVLTF.